This paragraph reports one TCR beta chain. Its antigen is undetermined. This sample is part of a study of cytomegalovirus exposure and HLA in healthy donors. Whole-study findings and limits: A later analysis linked a missense variant in DCLRE1C to the trimming of TCR beta V and J genes.

The CDR3 spans 15 residues. V shed 1 base and J shed 2 bases, with 12 bases lying between them. CDR1 is SGHRS, CDR2 YFSETQ, per germline. Researchers ran the PCR with 60 Vbeta and 13 Jbeta primers. Sequenced by immunoSEQ multiplex PCR; TCRdb stores in-frame clones only, minus some. The sample consists of 150,000 to 200,000 clones, 84% of them appearing once. The chain has TRBV5-1 and TRBJ1-1; D is possibly TRBD1 (6 bases). Sequences were obtained from PBMCs. This receptor was obtained from a girl under 18 in good health and CMV-seropositive. CDR3 loop: CASSLLPGDNTEAFF. CDR3 sequence (DNA): TGCGCCAGCAGCTTGCTTCCAGGGGACAACACTGAAGCTTTCTTT.